This paragraph reports one T cell receptor (beta chain). The antigen remains undetermined. The source of the sample is a study of CD4 T cells in relation to SARS-CoV-2 and coronaviruses. The germline CDR1 and CDR2 sequences are SEHNR and FQNEAQ (reference sequence). This CDR3 has 11 amino acids. V was shortened by 5 bases and J by 7 bases, with 6 bases between the two germline ends. Assay used: immunoSEQ multiplex PCR; TCRdb lists only in-frame clones, some missing. Of under 45,000 clones listed, 82% are singletons. This TCR derives from an adult with COVID-19. This sequence joins TRBV7-9 and TRBJ2-1; D remains ambiguous. The specimen was naive CD4+ T cells from PBMCs, cultured in vitro. Subset: naive CD4+ T cells isolated by negative enrichment. Written as DNA, the CDR3 is TGTGCCAGCAGCCGAACGAATGAGCAGTTCTTC. This sequence encodes CASSRTNEQFF.